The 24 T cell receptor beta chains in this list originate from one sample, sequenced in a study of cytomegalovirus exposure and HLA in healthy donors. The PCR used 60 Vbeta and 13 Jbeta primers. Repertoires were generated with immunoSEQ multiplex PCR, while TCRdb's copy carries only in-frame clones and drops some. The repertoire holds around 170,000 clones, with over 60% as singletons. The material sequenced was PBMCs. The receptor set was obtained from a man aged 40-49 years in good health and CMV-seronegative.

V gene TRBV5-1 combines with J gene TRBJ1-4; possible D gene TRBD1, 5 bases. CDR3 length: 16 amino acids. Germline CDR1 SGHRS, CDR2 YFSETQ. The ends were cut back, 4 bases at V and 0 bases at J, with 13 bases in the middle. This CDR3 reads CASSGGVIATNEKLFF. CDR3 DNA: TGCGCCAGCAGCGGGGGGGTGATTGCAACTAATGAAAAACTGTTTTTT.

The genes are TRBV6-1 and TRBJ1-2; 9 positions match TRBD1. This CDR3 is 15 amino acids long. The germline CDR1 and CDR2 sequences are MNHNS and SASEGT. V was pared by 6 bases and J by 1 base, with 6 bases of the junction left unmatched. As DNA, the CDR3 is TGTGCCAGCAGGAGGGGGACAGGGAGTAACTATGGCTACACCTTC. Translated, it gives CASRRGTGSNYGYTF.

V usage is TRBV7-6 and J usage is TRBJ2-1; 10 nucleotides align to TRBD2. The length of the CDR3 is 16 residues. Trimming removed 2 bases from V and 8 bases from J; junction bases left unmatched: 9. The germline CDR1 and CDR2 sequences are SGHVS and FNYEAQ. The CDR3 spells CASSLTTSGAWDEQFF. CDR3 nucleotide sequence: TGTGCCAGCAGCTTAACCACTAGCGGGGCGTGGGATGAGCAGTTCTTC.

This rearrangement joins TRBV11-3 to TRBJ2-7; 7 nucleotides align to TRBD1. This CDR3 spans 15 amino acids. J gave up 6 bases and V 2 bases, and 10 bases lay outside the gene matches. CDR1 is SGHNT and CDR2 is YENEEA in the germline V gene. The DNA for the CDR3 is TGTGCCAGCAGCTTAAGGACAGGCCAGAGTTCCGAGCAGTACTTC. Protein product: CASSLRTGQSSEQYF.

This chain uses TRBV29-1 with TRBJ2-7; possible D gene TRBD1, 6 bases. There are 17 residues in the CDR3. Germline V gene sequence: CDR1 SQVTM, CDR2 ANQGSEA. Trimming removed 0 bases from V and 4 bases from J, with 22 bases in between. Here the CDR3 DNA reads TGCAGCGTTGAAGAACCACACAGGGCCGGTCCCGTTTACGAGCAGTACTTC. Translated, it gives CSVEEPHRAGPVYEQYF.

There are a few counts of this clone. This CDR3 reads CASSFLASGSETQYF. CDR3 in DNA: TGTGCCAGCAGTTTTTTGGCTAGCGGGAGTGAGACCCAGTACTTC. This chain connects TRBV27 to TRBJ2-5; 10 bases are a match to TRBD2. V shed 3 bases and J 5 bases; nucleotides not matched to a gene: 6. The germline gives CDR1 MNHEY, CDR2 SMNVEV (reference sequence). The CDR3 covers 15 residues.

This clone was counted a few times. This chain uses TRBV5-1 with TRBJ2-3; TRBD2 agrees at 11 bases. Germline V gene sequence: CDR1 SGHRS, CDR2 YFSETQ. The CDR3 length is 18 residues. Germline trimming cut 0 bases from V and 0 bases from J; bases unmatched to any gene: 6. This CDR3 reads CASSLGPSGRISTDTQYF. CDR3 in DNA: TGCGCCAGCAGCTTGGGGCCTAGCGGGAGGATCAGCACAGATACGCAGTATTTT.

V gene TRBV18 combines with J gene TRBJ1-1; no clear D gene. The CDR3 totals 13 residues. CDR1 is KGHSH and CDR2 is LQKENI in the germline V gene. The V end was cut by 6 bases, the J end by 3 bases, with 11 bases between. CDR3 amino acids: CASSPTGDTEAFF. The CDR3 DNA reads TGTGCCAGCTCTCCGACGGGTGACACTGAAGCTTTCTTT. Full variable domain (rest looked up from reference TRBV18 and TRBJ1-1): NAGVMQNPRHLVRRRGQEARLRCSPMKGHSHVYWYRQLPEEGLKFMVYLQKENIIDESGMPKERFSAEFPKEGPSILRIQQVVRGDSAAYFCASSPTGDTEAFFGQGTRLTVV.

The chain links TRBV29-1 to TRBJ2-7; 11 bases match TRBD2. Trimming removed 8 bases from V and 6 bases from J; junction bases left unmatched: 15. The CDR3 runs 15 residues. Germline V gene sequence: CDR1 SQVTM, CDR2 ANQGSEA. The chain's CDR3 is CSFRRGLAGGSEQYF. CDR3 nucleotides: TGCAGCTTCCGACGTGGGCTAGCGGGAGGAAGCGAGCAGTACTTC.

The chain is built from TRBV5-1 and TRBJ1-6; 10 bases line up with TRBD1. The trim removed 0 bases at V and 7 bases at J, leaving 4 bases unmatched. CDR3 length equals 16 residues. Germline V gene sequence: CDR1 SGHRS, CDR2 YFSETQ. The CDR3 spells CASSLGGTGANSPLHF. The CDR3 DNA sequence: TGCGCCAGCAGCTTGGGGGGGACAGGGGCCAATTCACCCCTCCACTTT.

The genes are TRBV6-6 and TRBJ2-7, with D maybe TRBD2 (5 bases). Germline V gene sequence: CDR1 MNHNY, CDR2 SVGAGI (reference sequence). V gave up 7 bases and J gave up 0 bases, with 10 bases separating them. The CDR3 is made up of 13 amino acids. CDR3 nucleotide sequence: TGTGCCAGCACCGAGCGGAGCTCCTACGAGCAGTACTTC. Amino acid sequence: CASTERSSYEQYF.

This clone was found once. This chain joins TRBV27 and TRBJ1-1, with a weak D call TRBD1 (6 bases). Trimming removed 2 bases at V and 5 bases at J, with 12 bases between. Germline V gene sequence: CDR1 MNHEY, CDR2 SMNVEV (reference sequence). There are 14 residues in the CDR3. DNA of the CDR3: TGTGCCAGCAGTTTAGGGGGCGTGCGTACTGAAGCTTTCTTT. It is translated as CASSLGGVRTEAFF.

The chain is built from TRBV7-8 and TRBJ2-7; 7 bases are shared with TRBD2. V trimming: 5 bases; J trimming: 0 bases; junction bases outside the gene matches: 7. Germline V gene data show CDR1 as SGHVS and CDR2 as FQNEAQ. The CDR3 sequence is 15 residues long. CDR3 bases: TGTGCCAGCAGCCTTTTGGGGGGGAGCTCCTACGAGCAGTACTTC. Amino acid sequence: CASSLLGGSSYEQYF.

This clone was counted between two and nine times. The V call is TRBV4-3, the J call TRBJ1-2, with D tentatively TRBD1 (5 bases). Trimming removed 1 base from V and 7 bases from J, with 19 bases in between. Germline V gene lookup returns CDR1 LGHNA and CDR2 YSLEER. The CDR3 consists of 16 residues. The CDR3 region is CASSQARLPGLGGYTF. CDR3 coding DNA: TGCGCCAGCAGCCAAGCGAGATTGCCAGGGCTGGGTGGCTACACCTTC.

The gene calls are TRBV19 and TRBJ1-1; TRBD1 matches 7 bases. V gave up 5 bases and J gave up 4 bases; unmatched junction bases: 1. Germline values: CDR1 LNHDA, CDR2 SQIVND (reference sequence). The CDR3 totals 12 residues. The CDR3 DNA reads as TGTGCCAGTAGTTCAGGGGGCACTGAAGCTTTCTTT. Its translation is CASSSGGTEAFF.

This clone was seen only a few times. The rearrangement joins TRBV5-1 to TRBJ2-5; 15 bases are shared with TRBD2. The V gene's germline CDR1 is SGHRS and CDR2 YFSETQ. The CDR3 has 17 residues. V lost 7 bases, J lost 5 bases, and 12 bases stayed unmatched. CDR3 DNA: TGCGCCAGCCTGACCGGGACTAGCGGGGGGTCTTCGGAGACCCAGTACTTC. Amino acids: CASLTGTSGGSSETQYF.

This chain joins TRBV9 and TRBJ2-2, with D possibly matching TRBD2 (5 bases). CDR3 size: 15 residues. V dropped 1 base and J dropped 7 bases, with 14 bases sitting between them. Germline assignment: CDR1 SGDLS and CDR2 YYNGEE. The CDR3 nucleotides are TGTGCCAGCAGCGTATCGGACTTGCCGGTCGGGGAGCTGTTTTTT. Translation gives CASSVSDLPVGELFF. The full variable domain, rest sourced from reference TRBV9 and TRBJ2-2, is DSGVTQTPKHLITATGQRVTLRCSPRSGDLSVYWYQQSLDQGLQFLIQYYNGEERAKGNILERFSAQQFPDLHSELNLSSLELGDSALYFCASSVSDLPVGELFFGEGSRLTVL.

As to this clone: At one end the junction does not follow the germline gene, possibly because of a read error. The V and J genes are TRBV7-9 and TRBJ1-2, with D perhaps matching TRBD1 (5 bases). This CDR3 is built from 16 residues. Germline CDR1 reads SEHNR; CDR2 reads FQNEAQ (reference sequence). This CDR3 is CSSSPDGGTFNYGYTF. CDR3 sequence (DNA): TGTTCCAGCAGCCCCGACGGGGGAACCTTTAACTATGGCTACACCTTC.

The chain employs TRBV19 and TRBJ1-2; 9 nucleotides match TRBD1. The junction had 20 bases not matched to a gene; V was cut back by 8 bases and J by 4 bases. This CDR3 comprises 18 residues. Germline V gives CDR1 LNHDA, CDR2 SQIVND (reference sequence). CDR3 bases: TGTGCCAGTCGCTTGATACATTATGGCGGGACAGGGACCTATGGCTACACCTTC. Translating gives CASRLIHYGGTGTYGYTF.

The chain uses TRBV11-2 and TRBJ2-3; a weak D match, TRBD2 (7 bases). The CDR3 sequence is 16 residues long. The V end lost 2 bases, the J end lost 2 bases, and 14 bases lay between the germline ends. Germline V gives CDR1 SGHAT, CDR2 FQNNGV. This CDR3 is CASSLTRGAPTDTQYF. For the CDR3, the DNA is TGTGCCAGCAGCTTAACCCGGGGGGCCCCCACAGATACGCAGTATTTT. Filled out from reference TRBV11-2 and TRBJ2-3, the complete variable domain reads EAGVAQSPRYKIIEKRQSVAFWCNPISGHATLYWYQQILGQGPKLLIQFQNNGVVDDSQLPKDRFSAERLKGVDSTLKIQPAKLEDSAVYLCASSLTRGAPTDTQYFGPGTRLTVL.

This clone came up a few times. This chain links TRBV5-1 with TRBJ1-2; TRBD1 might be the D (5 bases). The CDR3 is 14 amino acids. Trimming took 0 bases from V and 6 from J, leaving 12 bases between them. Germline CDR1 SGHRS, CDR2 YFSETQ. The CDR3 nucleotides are TGCGCCAGCAGCTTGGCTTCGTCGGGGGATGGCTACACCTTC. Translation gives CASSLASSGDGYTF.

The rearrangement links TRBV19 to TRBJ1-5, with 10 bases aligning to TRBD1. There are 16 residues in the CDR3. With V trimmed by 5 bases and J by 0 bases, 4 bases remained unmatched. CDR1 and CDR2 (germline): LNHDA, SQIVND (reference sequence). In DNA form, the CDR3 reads TGTGCCAGTAGTGGGACAGGGGAATATAGCAATCAGCCCCAGCATTTT. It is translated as CASSGTGEYSNQPQHF.

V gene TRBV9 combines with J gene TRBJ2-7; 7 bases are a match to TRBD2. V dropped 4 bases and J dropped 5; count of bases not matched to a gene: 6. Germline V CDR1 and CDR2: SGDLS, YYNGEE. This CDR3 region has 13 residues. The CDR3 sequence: CASSPGGWDEQYF. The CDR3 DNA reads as TGTGCCAGCAGCCCGGGGGGTTGGGACGAGCAGTACTTC. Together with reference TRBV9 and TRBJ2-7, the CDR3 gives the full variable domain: DSGVTQTPKHLITATGQRVTLRCSPRSGDLSVYWYQQSLDQGLQFLIQYYNGEERAKGNILERFSAQQFPDLHSELNLSSLELGDSALYFCASSPGGWDEQYFGPGTRLTVT.

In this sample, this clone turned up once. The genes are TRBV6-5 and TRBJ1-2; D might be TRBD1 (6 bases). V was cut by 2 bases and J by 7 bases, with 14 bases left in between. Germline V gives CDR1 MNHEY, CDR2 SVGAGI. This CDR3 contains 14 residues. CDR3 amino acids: CASSYGGLHAGYTF. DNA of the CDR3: TGTGCCAGCAGTTACGGGGGCTTACATGCTGGCTACACCTTC.